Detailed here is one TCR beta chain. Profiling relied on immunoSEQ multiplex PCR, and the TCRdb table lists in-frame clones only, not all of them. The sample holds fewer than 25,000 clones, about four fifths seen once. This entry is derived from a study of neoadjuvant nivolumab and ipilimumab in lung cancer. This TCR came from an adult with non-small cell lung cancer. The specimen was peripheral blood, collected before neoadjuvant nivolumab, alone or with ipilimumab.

The CDR3 sequence: CAIRGSRTEAFF. The DNA for the CDR3 is TGTGCCATCAGGGGGAGTAGAACTGAAGCTTTCTTT. This chain joins TRBV10-3 and TRBJ1-1; D unclear. V lost 6 bases to trimming and J lost 5 bases, with 10 bases between them. The CDR3 is made up of 12 amino acids. Germline V gene lookup returns CDR1 ENHRY and CDR2 SYGVKD.